The T cell receptor beta chain described here comes from a study of breast tumors, draining lymph nodes, adjacent tissues. Findings of the study overall: Findings are consistent with lymph node origin and intratumoral expansion of most tumor T cells. The lymph node origin of tumor T cells was framed as consistent with a hypothesis, not demonstrated. Compared with lymph nodes, tumors were less diverse; compared with nontumor tissue, more. Compared with basal-like, luminal-like tumors shared significantly more repertoire with nontumor tissue.

MiXCR, run by TCRdb on the multiplex PCR reads, gives a single entry per CDR3 protein. The sample includes 150,000 to 250,000 distinct CDR3 sequences, around a third of them seen just once. Per the germline V gene, CDR1 is MNHEY and CDR2 is SVGAGI. V was pared by 5 bases and J by 1 base, with 8 bases between. This CDR3 region has 13 residues. Axillary draining lymph nodes of breast cancer patients supplied the node samples. This clonotype occurred a few times. Its antigen is undetermined. This may stem from a read error, because a much larger clone lies one nucleotide away. The chain uses TRBV6-5 and TRBJ1-1; D not resolved. The clonotype comes from a female donor with breast cancer. Some clones in this sample may be carry-over from other donors' samples. Sequenced: axillary lymph node tissue. CDR3 sequence: CASSPLKNTEAFF. CDR3 DNA sequence: TGTGCCAGCAGTCCCCTCAAGAACACTGAAGCTTTCTTT.